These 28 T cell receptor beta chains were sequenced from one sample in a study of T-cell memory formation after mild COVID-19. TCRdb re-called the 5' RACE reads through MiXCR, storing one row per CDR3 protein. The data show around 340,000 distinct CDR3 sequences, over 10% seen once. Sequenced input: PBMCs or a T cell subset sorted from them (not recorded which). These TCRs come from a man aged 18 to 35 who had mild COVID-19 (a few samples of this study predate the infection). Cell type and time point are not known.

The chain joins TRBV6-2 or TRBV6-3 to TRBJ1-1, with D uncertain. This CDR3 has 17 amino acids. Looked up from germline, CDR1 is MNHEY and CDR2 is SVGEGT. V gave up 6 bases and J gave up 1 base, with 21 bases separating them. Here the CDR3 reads CASSPPNSGLWNTEAFF. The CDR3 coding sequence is TGTGCCAGCAGCCCTCCAAATTCCGGACTCTGGAACACTGAAGCTTTCTTT.

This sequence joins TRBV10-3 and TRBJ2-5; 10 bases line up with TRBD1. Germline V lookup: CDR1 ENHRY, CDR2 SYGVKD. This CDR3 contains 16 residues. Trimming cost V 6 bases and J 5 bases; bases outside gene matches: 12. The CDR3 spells CAISSRDRGPGETQYF. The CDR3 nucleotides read TGTGCCATCAGCAGCCGGGACAGGGGCCCTGGGGAGACCCAGTACTTC.

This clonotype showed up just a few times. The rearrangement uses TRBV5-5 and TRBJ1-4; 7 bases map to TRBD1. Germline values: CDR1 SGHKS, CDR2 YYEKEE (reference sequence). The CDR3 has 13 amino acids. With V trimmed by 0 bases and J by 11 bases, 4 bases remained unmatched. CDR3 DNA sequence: TGTGCCAGCAGCTTGGTACAGGGGACGAAACTGTTTTTT. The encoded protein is CASSLVQGTKLFF.

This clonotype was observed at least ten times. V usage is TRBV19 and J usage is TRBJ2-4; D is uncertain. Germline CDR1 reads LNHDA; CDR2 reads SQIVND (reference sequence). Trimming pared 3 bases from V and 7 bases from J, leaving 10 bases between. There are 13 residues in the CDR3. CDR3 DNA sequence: TGTGCCAGTAGTATTCCCCCAATTAACATTCAGTACTTC. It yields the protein CASSIPPINIQYF.

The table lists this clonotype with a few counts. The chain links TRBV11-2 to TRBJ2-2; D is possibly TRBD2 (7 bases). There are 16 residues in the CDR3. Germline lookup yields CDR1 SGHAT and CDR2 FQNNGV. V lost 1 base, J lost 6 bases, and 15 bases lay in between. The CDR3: CASSLGGGPGAGELFF. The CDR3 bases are TGTGCCAGCAGCTTAGGCGGGGGCCCGGGGGCCGGGGAGCTGTTTTTT. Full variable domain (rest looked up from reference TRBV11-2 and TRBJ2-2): EAGVAQSPRYKIIEKRQSVAFWCNPISGHATLYWYQQILGQGPKLLIQFQNNGVVDDSQLPKDRFSAERLKGVDSTLKIQPAKLEDSAVYLCASSLGGGPGAGELFFGEGSRLTVL.

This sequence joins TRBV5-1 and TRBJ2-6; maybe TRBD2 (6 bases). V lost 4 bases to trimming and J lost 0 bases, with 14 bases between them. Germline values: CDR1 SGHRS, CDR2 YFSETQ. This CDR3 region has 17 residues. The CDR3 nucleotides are TGCGCCAGCAGCCGGGACTCTGGGACCTCTGGGGCCAACGTCCTGACTTTC. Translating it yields CASSRDSGTSGANVLTF. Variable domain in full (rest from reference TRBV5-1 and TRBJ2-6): KAGVTQTPRYLIKTRGQQVTLSCSPISGHRSVSWYQQTPGQGLQFLFEYFSETQRNKGNFPGRFSGRQFSNSRSEMNVSTLELGDSALYLCASSRDSGTSGANVLTFGAGSRLTVL.

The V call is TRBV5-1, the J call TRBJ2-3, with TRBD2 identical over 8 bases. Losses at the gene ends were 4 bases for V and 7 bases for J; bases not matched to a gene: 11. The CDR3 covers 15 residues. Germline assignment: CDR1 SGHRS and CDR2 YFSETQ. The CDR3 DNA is TGCGCCAGCAGCAGTACACGGGGGGGAGGAAATACGCAGTATTTT. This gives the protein CASSSTRGGGNTQYF.

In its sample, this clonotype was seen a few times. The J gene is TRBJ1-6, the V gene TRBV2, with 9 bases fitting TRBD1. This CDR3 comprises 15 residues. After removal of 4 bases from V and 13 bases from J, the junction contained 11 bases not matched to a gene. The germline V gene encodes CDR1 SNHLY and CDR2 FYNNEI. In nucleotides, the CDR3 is TGTGCCAGCAGTGCCGTAACAGGGGGCCGCGGCCCCCTCCACTTT. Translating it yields CASSAVTGGRGPLHF.

In nucleotides, the CDR3 is TGTGCCAGCAGTCTCTCAGCGGGGAACTACAATGAGCAGTTCTTC. This codes for CASSLSAGNYNEQFF. The V and J genes are TRBV27 and TRBJ2-1; 7 positions agree with TRBD2. Looked up from germline, CDR1 is MNHEY and CDR2 is SMNVEV (reference sequence). V shed 5 bases, J shed 3 bases, and the junction held 7 bases outside the gene matches. The CDR3 loop spans 15 amino acids.

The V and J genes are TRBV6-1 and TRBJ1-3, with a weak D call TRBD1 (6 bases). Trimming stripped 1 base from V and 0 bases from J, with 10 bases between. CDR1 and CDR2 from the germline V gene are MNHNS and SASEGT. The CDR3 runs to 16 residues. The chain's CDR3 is CASSEGQADSGNTIYF. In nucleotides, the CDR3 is TGTGCCAGCAGTGAAGGACAGGCGGACTCTGGAAACACCATATATTTT.

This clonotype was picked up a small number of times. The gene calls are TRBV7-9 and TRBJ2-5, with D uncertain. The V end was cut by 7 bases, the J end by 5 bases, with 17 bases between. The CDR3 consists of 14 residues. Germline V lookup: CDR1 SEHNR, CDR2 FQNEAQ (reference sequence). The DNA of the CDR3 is TGTGCCAGCACCACCCGTCGTGAATTCGAGACCCAGTACTTC. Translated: CASTTRREFETQYF. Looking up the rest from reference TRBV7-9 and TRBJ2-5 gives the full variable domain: DTGVSQNPRHKITKRGQNVTFRCDPISEHNRLYWYRQTLGQGPEFLTYFQNEAQLEKSRLLSDRFSAERPKGSFSTLEIQRTEQGDSAMYLCASTTRREFETQYFGPGTRLLVL.

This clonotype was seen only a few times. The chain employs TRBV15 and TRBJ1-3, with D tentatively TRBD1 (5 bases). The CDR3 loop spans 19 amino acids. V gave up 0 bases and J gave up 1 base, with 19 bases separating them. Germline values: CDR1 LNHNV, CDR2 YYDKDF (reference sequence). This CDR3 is CATSREIAKTGGSGNTIYF. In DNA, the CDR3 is TGTGCCACCAGCAGAGAGATAGCCAAAACCGGGGGGTCTGGAAACACCATATATTTT.

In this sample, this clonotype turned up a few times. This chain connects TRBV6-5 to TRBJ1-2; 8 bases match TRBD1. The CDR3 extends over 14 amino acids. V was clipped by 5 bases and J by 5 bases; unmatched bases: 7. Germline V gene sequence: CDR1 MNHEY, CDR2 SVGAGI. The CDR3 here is CASSQQGEGYGYTF. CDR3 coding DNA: TGTGCCAGCAGTCAACAGGGGGAGGGGTATGGCTACACCTTC.

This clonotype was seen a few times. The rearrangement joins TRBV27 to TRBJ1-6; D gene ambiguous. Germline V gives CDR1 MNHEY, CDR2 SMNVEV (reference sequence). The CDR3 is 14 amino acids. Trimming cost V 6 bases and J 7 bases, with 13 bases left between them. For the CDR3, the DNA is TGTGCCAGCAGCCCTCTGGCAGCAAATTCACCCCTCCACTTT. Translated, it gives CASSPLAANSPLHF.

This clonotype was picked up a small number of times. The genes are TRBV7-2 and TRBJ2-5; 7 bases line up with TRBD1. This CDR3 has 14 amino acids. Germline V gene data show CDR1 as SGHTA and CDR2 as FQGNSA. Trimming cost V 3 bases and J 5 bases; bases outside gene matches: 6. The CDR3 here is CASSFRTGPETQYF. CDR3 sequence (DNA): TGTGCCAGCAGCTTCCGGACAGGCCCGGAGACCCAGTACTTC.

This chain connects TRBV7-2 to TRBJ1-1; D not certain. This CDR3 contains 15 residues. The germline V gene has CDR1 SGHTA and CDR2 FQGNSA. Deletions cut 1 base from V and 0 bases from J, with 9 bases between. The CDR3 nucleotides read TGTGCCAGCAGCTTAGGCTTTCCCTTGAACACTGAAGCTTTCTTT. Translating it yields CASSLGFPLNTEAFF.

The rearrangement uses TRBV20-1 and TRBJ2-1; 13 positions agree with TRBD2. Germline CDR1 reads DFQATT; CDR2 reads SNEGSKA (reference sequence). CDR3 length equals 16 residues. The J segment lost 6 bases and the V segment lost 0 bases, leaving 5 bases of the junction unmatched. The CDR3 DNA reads TGCAGTGCTAGAGATCCGTGGACTAGCGGGGGCAATGAGCAGTTCTTC. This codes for CSARDPWTSGGNEQFF.

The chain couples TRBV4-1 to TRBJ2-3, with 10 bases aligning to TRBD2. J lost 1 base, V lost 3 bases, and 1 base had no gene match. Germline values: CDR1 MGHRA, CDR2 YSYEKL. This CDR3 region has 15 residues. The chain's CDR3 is CASSHGTSGTDTQYF. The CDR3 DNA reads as TGCGCCAGCAGCCACGGGACTAGCGGCACAGATACGCAGTATTTT.

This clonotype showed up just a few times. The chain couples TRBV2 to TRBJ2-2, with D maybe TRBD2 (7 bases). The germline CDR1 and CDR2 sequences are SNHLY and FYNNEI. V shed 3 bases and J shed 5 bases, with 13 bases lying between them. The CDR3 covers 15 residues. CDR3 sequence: CASSETGGDTGELFF. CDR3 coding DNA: TGTGCCAGCAGTGAGACGGGGGGCGATACCGGGGAGCTGTTTTTT. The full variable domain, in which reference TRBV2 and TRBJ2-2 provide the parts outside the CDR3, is EPEVTQTPSHQVTQMGQEVILRCVPISNHLYFYWYRQILGQKVEFLVSFYNNEISEKSEIFDDQFSVERPDGSNFTLKIRSTKLEDSAMYFCASSETGGDTGELFFGEGSRLTVL.

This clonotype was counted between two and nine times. The CDR3 protein is CATSRDSGQGETPFGYTF. CDR3 DNA: TGTGCCACCAGCAGAGATTCGGGACAGGGGGAGACCCCCTTCGGCTACACCTTC. J is TRBJ1-2 and V is TRBV15, with 11 bases lining up with TRBD1. Looked up from germline, CDR1 is LNHNV and CDR2 is YYDKDF (reference sequence). The CDR3 totals 18 residues. V lost 0 bases and J lost 8; bases outside the gene matches: 14.

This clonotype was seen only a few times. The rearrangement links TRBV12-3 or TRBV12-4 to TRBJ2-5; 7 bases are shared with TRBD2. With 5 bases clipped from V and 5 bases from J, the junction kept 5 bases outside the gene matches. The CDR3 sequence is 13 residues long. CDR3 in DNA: TGTGCCAGCAGTGCTAGCGGCCCCGAGACCCAGTACTTC. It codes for CASSASGPETQYF.

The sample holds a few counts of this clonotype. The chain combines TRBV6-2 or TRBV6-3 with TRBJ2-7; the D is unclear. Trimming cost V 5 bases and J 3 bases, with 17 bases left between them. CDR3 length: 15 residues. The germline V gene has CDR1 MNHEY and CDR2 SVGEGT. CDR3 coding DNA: TGTGCCAGCAGTAGTGTGGCAGACGTCAGCTACGAGCAGTACTTC. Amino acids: CASSSVADVSYEQYF.

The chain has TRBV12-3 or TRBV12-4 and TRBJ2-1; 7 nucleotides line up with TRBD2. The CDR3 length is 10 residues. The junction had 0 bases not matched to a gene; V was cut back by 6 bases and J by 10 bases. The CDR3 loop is CASSGGEQFF. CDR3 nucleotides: TGTGCCAGCAGCGGGGGGGAGCAGTTCTTC.

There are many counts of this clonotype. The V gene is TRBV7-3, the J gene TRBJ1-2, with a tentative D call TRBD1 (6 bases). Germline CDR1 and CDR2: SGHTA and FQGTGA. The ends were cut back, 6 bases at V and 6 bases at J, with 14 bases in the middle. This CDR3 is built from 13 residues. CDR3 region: CASSLTDSHGYTF. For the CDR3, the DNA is TGTGCCAGCAGTCTGACGGACAGCCATGGCTACACCTTC.

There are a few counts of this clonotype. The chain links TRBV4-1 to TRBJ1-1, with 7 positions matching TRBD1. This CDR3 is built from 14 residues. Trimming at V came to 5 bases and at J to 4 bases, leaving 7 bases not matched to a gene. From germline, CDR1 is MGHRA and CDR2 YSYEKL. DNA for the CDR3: TGCGCCAGCAGCTCCCGGCAGGGGGTCACTGAAGCTTTCTTT. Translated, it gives CASSSRQGVTEAFF.

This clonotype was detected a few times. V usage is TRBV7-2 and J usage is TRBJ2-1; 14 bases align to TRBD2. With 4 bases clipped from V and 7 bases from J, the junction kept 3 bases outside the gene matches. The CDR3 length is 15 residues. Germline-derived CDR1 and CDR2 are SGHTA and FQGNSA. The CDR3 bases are TGTGCCAGCAGCTCGGGACTAGCGGGGGCAAATGAGCAGTTCTTC. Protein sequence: CASSSGLAGANEQFF.

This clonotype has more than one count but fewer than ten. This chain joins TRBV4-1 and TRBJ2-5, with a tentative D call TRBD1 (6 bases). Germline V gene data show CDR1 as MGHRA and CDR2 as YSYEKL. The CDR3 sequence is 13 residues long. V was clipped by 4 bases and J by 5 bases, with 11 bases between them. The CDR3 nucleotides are TGCGCCAGCAGCCGACAGGCCCCGGAGACCCAGTACTTC. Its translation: CASSRQAPETQYF.

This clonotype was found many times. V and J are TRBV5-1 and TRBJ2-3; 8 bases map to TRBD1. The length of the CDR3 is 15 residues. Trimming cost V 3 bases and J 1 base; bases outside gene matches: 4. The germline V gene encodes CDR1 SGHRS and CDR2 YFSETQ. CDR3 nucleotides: TGCGCCAGCAGCTCAGGACAGGGCGGCACAGATACGCAGTATTTT. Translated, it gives CASSSGQGGTDTQYF.